This is a list of T cell receptor beta chains from one sample in a study of shared clonotypes between healthy human individuals. The data were produced by immunoSEQ multiplex PCR, yet TCRdb's version contains in-frame clones alone and is incomplete. The table shows roughly 1,000,000 clones, with 75% to 85% occurring only once. The sequencing sample was made of memory CD4+ T cells from PBMCs. All receptors come from a man between 18 and 35 years old in good health. Some clones in this sample may be carry-over from other donors' samples. The CDR3 runs from the conserved cysteine through the conserved F or W. The order of the fields is V gene, J gene, clone size, D gene, CDR3 protein, CDR3 DNA. A D gene is named only where the DNA matches it firmly. Not every row has a clone size; where given, it reads once, few, many or a size class.

TRBV7-2	TRBJ2-1	.	.	CASRYTVNSYNEQFF	TGTGCCAGCAGGTATACAGTAAACTCCTACAATGAGCAGTTCTTC
TRBV29-1	TRBJ1-1	few	.	CSAIVTEAFF	TGCAGTGCCATCGTAACTGAAGCTTTCTTT
TRBV18	TRBJ1-4	.	.	CASSPLGGAGEKLFF	TGTGCCAGCTCACCATTGGGGGGCGCAGGTGAAAAACTGTTTTTT
TRBV5-6	TRBJ1-1	.	.	CASSLGERTEAFF	TGTGCCAGCAGCTTGGGGGAGCGAACTGAAGCTTTCTTT
TRBV7-2	TRBJ2-3	few	.	CASRGGATDTQYF	TGTGCCAGCAGGGGGGGAGCCACAGATACGCAGTATTTT
TRBV28	TRBJ2-7	few	.	CASSLSGPGQYEQYF	TGTGCCAGCAGTTTGAGCGGCCCGGGCCAATACGAGCAGTACTTC
TRBV5-1	TRBJ1-6	.	TRBD1	CASSLEGQRNSPLHF	TGCGCCAGCAGCTTGGAGGGACAGCGTAATTCACCCCTCCACTTT
TRBV6-5	TRBJ1-5	.	TRBD1	CASSARQGGGQPQHF	TGTGCCAGCAGTGCCCGACAGGGGGGTGGTCAGCCCCAGCATTTT
TRBV28	TRBJ2-7	.	.	CASSFRGRAAEPEQYF	TGTGCCAGCAGTTTTAGAGGGCGTGCGGCCGAGCCCGAGCAGTACTTC
TRBV5-1	TRBJ2-4	.	.	CASREGPVAKNIQYF	TGCGCCAGCAGGGAGGGGCCCGTAGCCAAAAACATTCAGTACTTC
TRBV7-6	TRBJ2-1	many	.	CASSLGAGRNNEQFF	TGTGCCAGCAGCTTAGGAGCGGGTCGCAACAATGAGCAGTTCTTC
TRBV7-9	TRBJ2-6	.	.	CASSASDAGANVLTF	TGTGCCAGCAGCGCTAGCGATGCTGGGGCCAACGTCCTGACTTTC
TRBV28	TRBJ1-2	few	.	CASSVPRAMGYTF	TGTGCCAGCAGTGTACCCCGGGCGATGGGCTACACCTTC
TRBV2	TRBJ2-3	.	.	CASSAGATMDTQYF	TGTGCCAGCAGCGCAGGGGCTACGATGGATACGCAGTATTTT
TRBV18	TRBJ2-7	.	.	CASSPIVGVTYEQYF	TGTGCCAGCTCACCAATTGTTGGGGTTACCTACGAGCAGTACTTC
TRBV5-4	TRBJ2-3	.	.	CASSTGTDGVTDTQYF	TGTGCCAGCAGTACCGGGACCGACGGGGTTACAGATACGCAGTATTTT
TRBV28	TRBJ1-4	.	.	CATTHGVANEKLFF	TGTGCCACCACGCACGGGGTTGCTAATGAAAAACTGTTTTTT
TRBV29-1	TRBJ2-5	.	.	CSVVGQEETQYF	TGCAGCGTTGTTGGGCAAGAAGAGACCCAGTACTTC
TRBV9	TRBJ2-7	.	TRBD2	CASSVGLAGVSYEQYF	TGTGCCAGCAGCGTAGGGCTAGCGGGAGTATCCTACGAGCAGTACTTC
TRBV2	TRBJ2-3	.	.	CASSGSGGGTDTQYF	TGTGCCAGCAGCGGCTCCGGAGGTGGCACAGATACGCAGTATTTT
TRBV30	TRBJ2-2	.	.	CAWSRTRAGSLFF	TGTGCCTGGAGTAGGACTCGGGCCGGATCGCTGTTTTTT
TRBV18	TRBJ1-1	.	.	CASSPSYGHGGTEAFF	TGTGCCAGCTCACCCTCCTACGGACACGGCGGCACTGAAGCTTTCTTT
TRBV7-8	TRBJ2-7	.	TRBD2	CASSLGGGHEQYF	TGTGCCAGCAGCTTAGGGGGAGGGCACGAGCAGTACTTC